Listed here are 21 T cell receptor beta chains from one sample, sequenced in a study of T-cell reconstitution after alpha-beta-depleted transplantation in children. The library targeted TCRbeta and was prepared with unique molecular identifiers. One entry per CDR3 protein results from TCRdb running MiXCR on the PCR reads. The sample lists 600,000 to 700,000 distinct CDR3 sequences, over 15% occurring once. The sequenced sample was PBMCs from the stem cell graft donor, obtained from the stem cell graft. Receptors were obtained from a human donor who donated a stem cell graft to a child with acute myeloid leukemia.

The chain recombines TRBV12-3 or TRBV12-4 with TRBJ1-5, with D possibly matching TRBD1 (5 bases). Trimming removed 6 bases at V and 9 bases at J, with 18 bases between. CDR3 length equals 14 residues. CDR3 nucleotides: TGTGCCAGCAGGTCCCGGGACCCCTACGGGCCCCAGCATTTT. This encodes CASRSRDPYGPQHF.

This clonotype was picked up many times. V is TRBV12-3 or TRBV12-4 and J is TRBJ2-7; D might be TRBD2 (7 bases). This CDR3 has 14 amino acids. Trimming removed 4 bases from V and 5 bases from J, with 15 bases in between. The CDR3 protein is CASSSRGAVHEQYF. CDR3 sequence (DNA): TGTGCCAGCAGTTCCCGGGGGGCTGTCCACGAGCAGTACTTC.

V gene TRBV7-6 combines with J gene TRBJ2-2, with 16 nucleotides matching TRBD2. V gave up 8 bases and J gave up 6 bases; unmatched junction bases: 6. CDR1 SGHVS and CDR2 FNYEAQ come from the germline V gene. This CDR3 contains 16 residues. This CDR3 is CASSPGTSGGAGELFF. CDR3 nucleotides: TGTGCCAGCTCCCCTGGGACTAGCGGGGGGGCCGGGGAGCTGTTTTTT.

This clonotype has more than one count but fewer than ten. The J gene is TRBJ1-1, the V gene TRBV20-1, with 7 bases matching TRBD1. This CDR3 is built from 13 residues. Germline CDR1 DFQATT, CDR2 SNEGSKA (reference sequence). V lost 5 bases to trimming and J lost 7 bases; unmatched junction nucleotides: 10. The CDR3 DNA follows: TGCAGTGCTTTTCGACAGGGTATTATTGAAGCTTTCTTT. Encoded protein: CSAFRQGIIEAFF.

This chain joins TRBV29-1 and TRBJ1-5; a possible D gene is TRBD1 (6 bases). Germline CDR1 and CDR2: SQVTM and ANQGSEA. This CDR3 comprises 13 residues. Deletions cut 3 bases from V and 0 bases from J, with 6 bases between. The CDR3 DNA follows: TGCAGCGTTGACAGGGGTAGCAATCAGCCCCAGCATTTT. Amino acids: CSVDRGSNQPQHF.

The V call is TRBV20-1, the J call TRBJ2-3, with D maybe TRBD2 (6 bases). This CDR3 region has 15 residues. Trimming shortened V by 0 bases and J by 5 bases, and 15 bases separated the two germline ends. Looked up from germline, CDR1 is DFQATT and CDR2 is SNEGSKA (reference sequence). The DNA of the CDR3 is TGCAGTGCTAGAGATCTGTCGGGGACTCAAGATACGCAGTATTTT. Translation gives CSARDLSGTQDTQYF.

As for this clonotype: With a much larger clone just one base away, this may be a read error. The chain is built from TRBV27 and TRBJ2-5, with 10 positions matching TRBD1. With 8 bases clipped from V and 5 bases from J, the junction kept 8 bases outside the gene matches. CDR1 is MNHEY and CDR2 is SMNVEV in the germline V gene (reference sequence). The CDR3 is made up of 14 amino acids. The CDR3 DNA follows: TGTGCCAGCGGGGCCGCGGGACAGGGGGAGACCCAGTACTTC. Its protein is CASGAAGQGETQYF.

This clonotype was seen at least ten times. This chain connects TRBV5-1 to TRBJ1-1, with 10 bases that match TRBD1. The CDR3 contains 15 residues. Germline V lookup: CDR1 SGHRS, CDR2 YFSETQ. The V segment lost 5 bases and the J segment 2 bases; nucleotides outside the gene matches: 6. CDR3: CASRLDRGRNTEAFF. CDR3 nucleotides: TGCGCCAGCAGGCTCGACAGGGGGCGAAACACTGAAGCTTTCTTT.

This clonotype has only a few counts. The V call is TRBV12-3 or TRBV12-4, the J call TRBJ2-2; 12 bases are shared with TRBD2. The CDR3 is 16 residues long. V shed 6 bases, J shed 0 bases, and the junction held 2 bases outside the gene matches. The CDR3 sequence is CASSRLAGANTGELFF. CDR3 DNA sequence: TGTGCCAGCAGCAGACTAGCGGGGGCGAACACCGGGGAGCTGTTTTTT.

This clonotype has only a few counts. The chain employs TRBV5-6 and TRBJ2-1; D not certain. CDR1 and CDR2 from the germline V gene are SGHDT and YYEEEE. CDR3 size: 15 residues. Trimming took 0 bases from V and 0 from J, leaving 7 bases between them. The CDR3 is CASSLDRASYNEQFF. CDR3 DNA: TGTGCCAGCAGCTTGGATAGGGCCTCCTACAATGAGCAGTTCTTC. Looking up the rest from reference TRBV5-6 and TRBJ2-1 gives the full variable domain: DAGVTQSPTHLIKTRGQQVTLRCSPKSGHDTVSWYQQALGQGPQFIFQYYEEEERQRGNFPDRFSGHQFPNYSSELNVNALLLGDSALYLCASSLDRASYNEQFFGPGTRLTVL.

This clonotype has ten or more counts. This chain uses TRBV20-1 with TRBJ1-2; weak D call: TRBD1 (6 bases). Trimming pared 1 base from V and 2 bases from J, leaving 11 bases between. The CDR3 is 14 residues long. The germline V gene has CDR1 DFQATT and CDR2 SNEGSKA (reference sequence). Here the CDR3 reads CSARVRQGNYGYTF. For the CDR3, the DNA is TGCAGTGCTAGAGTTAGGCAGGGGAACTATGGCTACACCTTC.

This clonotype was counted ten times or more. The chain couples TRBV27 to TRBJ1-5; TRBD1 is a possible D gene (5 bases). The CDR3 is 14 residues long. Per germline, CDR1 MNHEY and CDR2 SMNVEV (reference sequence). V was cut by 4 bases and J by 11 bases, with 18 bases left in between. The CDR3 reads CASSSGPQSAAQHF. DNA of the CDR3: TGTGCCAGCAGTTCGGGACCACAATCGGCAGCCCAGCATTTT.

This clonotype was seen only a few times. The chain carries TRBV6-1 and TRBJ2-3; the D call may be TRBD1 or TRBD2 (6 bases each). Between the trimmed V and J ends, which lost 6 bases and 1 base, there was a span of 17 bases. This CDR3 is 16 amino acids long. In germline, CDR1 is MNHNS, CDR2 SASEGT. CDR3 coding DNA: TGTGCCAGCAGACCGCTACGGGGGCTTCGCACAGATACGCAGTATTTT. Its translation is CASRPLRGLRTDTQYF.

The table lists this clonotype with many counts. This chain uses TRBV20-1 with TRBJ1-4; D may be TRBD1 (6 bases). The CDR3 runs 15 residues. Deletions cut 2 bases from V and 8 bases from J, with 18 bases between. CDR1 DFQATT and CDR2 SNEGSKA come from the germline V gene (reference sequence). DNA for the CDR3: TGCAGTGCTAGACTGGCTCGAGGGGGGAAGGAAAAACTGTTTTTT. Amino acid sequence: CSARLARGGKEKLFF.

The chain has TRBV29-1 and TRBJ2-1, with D maybe TRBD1 (6 bases). The CDR3 length is 13 residues. Germline CDR1 and CDR2: SQVTM and ANQGSEA. With 7 bases removed from V and 3 bases from J, the gap between germline ends came to 13 bases. CDR3 sequence (DNA): TGCAGCGGACGGGACACCATCTACAATGAGCAGTTCTTC. As protein: CSGRDTIYNEQFF.

The gene calls are TRBV27 and TRBJ2-1; D possibly uses TRBD1 or TRBD2 (5 bases each). The germline V and J ends were trimmed by 6 bases and 12 bases, with 15 bases remaining between them. This CDR3 spans 12 amino acids. CDR1 and CDR2 (germline): MNHEY, SMNVEV (reference sequence). The CDR3 reads CASSPTGAGQFF. Here the CDR3 DNA reads TGTGCCAGCAGCCCGACCGGGGCCGGGCAGTTCTTC.

The sample holds a few counts of this clonotype. V gene TRBV4-1 combines with J gene TRBJ1-2, with 9 bases identical to TRBD1. This CDR3 is 14 amino acids long. The germline CDR1 and CDR2 sequences are MGHRA and YSYEKL. V trimming: 0 bases; J trimming: 8 bases; junction bases outside the gene matches: 4. The CDR3 nucleotides read TGCGCCAGCAGCCAAGATTGGACAGGGGACGGCTACACCTTC. Translation: CASSQDWTGDGYTF.

There are many counts of this clonotype. The chain couples TRBV20-1 to TRBJ2-2; D is undetermined. The V end lost 0 bases, the J end lost 1 base, and 12 bases lay between the germline ends. The CDR3 has 16 amino acids. Germline V gene data show CDR1 as DFQATT and CDR2 as SNEGSKA (reference sequence). CDR3: CSARDRATGNTGELFF. CDR3 DNA: TGCAGTGCTAGAGATCGGGCCACGGGGAACACCGGGGAGCTGTTTTTT.

This clonotype showed up just a few times. The chain couples TRBV7-2 to TRBJ1-5, with D uncertain. CDR1 is SGHTA, CDR2 FQGNSA, per germline. The CDR3 loop spans 16 amino acids. Between the trimmed V and J ends, which lost 1 base and 0 bases, there was a span of 10 bases. The CDR3 sequence is CASSLVTQLSNQPQHF. In nucleotides, the CDR3 is TGTGCCAGCAGCTTAGTAACACAACTTAGCAATCAGCCCCAGCATTTT.

This sequence joins TRBV29-1 and TRBJ1-2, with 10 bases that match TRBD1. Germline trimming cut 4 bases from V and 3 bases from J; bases unmatched to any gene: 2. In germline, CDR1 is SQVTM, CDR2 ANQGSEA. CDR3 length equals 13 residues. DNA of the CDR3: TGCAGCGTTGCGGACAGGGGGGACTATGGCTACACCTTC. It translates to CSVADRGDYGYTF.

This clonotype was seen once. At one boundary the junction diverges from the germline segment, which might be a read error. The chain joins TRBV10-3 to TRBJ2-2; tentatively, D is TRBD1 or TRBD2 (5 bases each). This CDR3 has 14 residues. Germline V gene data show CDR1 as ENHRY and CDR2 as SYGVKD. The CDR3 protein is CAMSEGSYTGELFF. The CDR3 nucleotides are TGTGCCATGAGTGAGGGGTCCTACACCGGGGAGCTGTTTTTT.